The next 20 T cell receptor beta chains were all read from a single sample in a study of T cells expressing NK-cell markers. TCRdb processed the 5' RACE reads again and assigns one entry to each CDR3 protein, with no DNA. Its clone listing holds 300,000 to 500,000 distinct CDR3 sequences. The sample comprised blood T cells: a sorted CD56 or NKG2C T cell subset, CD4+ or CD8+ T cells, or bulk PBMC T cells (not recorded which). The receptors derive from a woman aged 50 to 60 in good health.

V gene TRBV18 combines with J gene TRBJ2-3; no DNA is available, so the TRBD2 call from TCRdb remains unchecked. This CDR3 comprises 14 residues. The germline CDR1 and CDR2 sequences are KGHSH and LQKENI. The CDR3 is CASSPGLAVDTQYF. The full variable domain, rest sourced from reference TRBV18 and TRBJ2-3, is NAGVMQNPRHLVRRRGQEARLRCSPMKGHSHVYWYRQLPEEGLKFMVYLQKENIIDESGMPKERFSAEFPKEGPSILRIQQVVRGDSAAYFCASSPGLAVDTQYFGPGTRLTVL.

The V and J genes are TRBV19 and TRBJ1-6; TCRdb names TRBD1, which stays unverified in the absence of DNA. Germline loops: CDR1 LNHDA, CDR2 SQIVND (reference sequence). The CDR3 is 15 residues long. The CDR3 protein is CASSITGQDNSPLHF.

The CDR3 sequence is CATSTGPGDEQYF. J is TRBJ2-7 and V is TRBV11-3; the D call from TCRdb, TRBD1, cannot be confirmed without DNA. Germline loops: CDR1 SGHNT, CDR2 YENEEA. The CDR3 sequence is 13 residues long.

The CDR3 reads CASSLAQTTGTEQFF. V is TRBV5-1 and J is TRBJ2-1. The germline V gene encodes CDR1 SGHRS and CDR2 YFSETQ. The CDR3 loop spans 15 amino acids. Complete variable domain (other parts from reference TRBV5-1 and TRBJ2-1): KAGVTQTPRYLIKTRGQQVTLSCSPISGHRSVSWYQQTPGQGLQFLFEYFSETQRNKGNFPGRFSGRQFSNSRSEMNVSTLELGDSALYLCASSLAQTTGTEQFFGPGTRLTVL.

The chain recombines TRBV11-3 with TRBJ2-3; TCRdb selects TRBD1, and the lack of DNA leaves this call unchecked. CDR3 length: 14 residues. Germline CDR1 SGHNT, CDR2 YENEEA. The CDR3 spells CASSLDPRDRVWYF.

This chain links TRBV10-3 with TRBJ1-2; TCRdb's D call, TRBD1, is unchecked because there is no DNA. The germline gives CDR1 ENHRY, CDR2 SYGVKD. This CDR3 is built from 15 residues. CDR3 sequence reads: CAISNPGQRYGGYTF.

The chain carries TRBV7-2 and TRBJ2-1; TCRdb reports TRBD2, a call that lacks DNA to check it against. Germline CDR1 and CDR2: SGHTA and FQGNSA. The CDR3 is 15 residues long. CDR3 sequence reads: CASSQGLAGNGEQFF.

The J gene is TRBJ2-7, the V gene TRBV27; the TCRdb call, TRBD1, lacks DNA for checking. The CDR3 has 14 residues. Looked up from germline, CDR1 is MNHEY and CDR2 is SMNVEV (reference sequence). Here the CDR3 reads CATQGGEQVHEQYF.

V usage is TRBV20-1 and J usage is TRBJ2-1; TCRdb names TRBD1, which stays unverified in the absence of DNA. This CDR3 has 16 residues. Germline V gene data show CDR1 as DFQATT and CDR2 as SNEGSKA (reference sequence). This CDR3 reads CSAAPVSGRAYNEQFF.

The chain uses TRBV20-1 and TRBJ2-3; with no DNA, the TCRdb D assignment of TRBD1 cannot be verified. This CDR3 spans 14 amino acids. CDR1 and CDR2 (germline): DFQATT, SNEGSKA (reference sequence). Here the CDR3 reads CSASTGEWTDTQYF.

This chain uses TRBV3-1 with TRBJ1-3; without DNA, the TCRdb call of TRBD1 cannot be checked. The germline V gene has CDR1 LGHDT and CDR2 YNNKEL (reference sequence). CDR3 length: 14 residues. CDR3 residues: CASSHLGQYNTIYF.

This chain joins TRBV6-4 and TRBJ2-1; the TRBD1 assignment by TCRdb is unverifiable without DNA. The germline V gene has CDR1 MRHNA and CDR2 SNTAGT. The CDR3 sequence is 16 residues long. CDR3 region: CASSDSGTPSYNEQFF.

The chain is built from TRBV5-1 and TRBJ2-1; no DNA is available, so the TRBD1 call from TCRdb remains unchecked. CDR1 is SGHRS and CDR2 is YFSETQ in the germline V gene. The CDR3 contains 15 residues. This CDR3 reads CASSYVGTRTNEQFF. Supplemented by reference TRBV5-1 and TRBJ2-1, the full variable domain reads KAGVTQTPRYLIKTRGQQVTLSCSPISGHRSVSWYQQTPGQGLQFLFEYFSETQRNKGNFPGRFSGRQFSNSRSEMNVSTLELGDSALYLCASSYVGTRTNEQFFGPGTRLTVL.

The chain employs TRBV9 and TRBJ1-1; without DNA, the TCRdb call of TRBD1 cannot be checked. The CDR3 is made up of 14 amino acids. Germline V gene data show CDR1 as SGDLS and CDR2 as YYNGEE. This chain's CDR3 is CASGVGDSNTEAFF.

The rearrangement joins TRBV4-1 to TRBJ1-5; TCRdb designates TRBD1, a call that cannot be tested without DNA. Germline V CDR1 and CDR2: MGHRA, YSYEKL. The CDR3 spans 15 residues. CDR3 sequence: CASSPYSGQGQPQHF.

The CDR3 protein is CSANGPTGRGGYTF. The V and J genes are TRBV20-1 and TRBJ1-2. This CDR3 is 14 amino acids long. Germline V gives CDR1 DFQATT, CDR2 SNEGSKA (reference sequence).

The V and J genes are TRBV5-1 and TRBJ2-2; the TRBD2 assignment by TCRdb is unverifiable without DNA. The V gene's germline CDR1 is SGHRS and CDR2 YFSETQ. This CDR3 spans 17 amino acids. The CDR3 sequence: CASSLSSGRANTGELFF.

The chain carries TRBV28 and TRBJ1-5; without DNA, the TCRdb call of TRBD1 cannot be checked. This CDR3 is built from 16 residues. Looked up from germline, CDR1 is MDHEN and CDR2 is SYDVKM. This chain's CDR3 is CASSLRQGMGNQPQHF.

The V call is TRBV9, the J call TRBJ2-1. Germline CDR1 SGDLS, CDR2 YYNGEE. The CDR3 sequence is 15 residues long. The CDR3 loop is CASSVAGYSYNEQFF.

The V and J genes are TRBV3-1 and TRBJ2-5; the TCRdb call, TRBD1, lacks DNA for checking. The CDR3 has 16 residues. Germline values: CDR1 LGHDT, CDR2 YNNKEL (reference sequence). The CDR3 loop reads CASSQVQGSVGGTQYF.